Presented here are 9 T cell receptor beta chains from one specimen sequenced in a study of breast tumors, draining lymph nodes, adjacent tissues. One entry per CDR3 protein results from TCRdb running MiXCR on the multiplex PCR reads. Seen here are approximately 7,600 distinct CDR3 sequences, about 76% observed once, and the top ten hold around 40%. The specimen was tumor-adjacent breast tissue. All receptors come from a female donor with breast cancer. Some clones in this sample may be carry-over from other donors' samples.

The chain joins TRBV5-6 to TRBJ2-1; 8 positions agree with TRBD2. This CDR3 is built from 16 residues. V lost 4 bases and J lost 3; bases outside the gene matches: 9. CDR1 is SGHDT and CDR2 is YYEEEE in the germline V gene. The CDR3 region is CASSRPGLAGYNEQFF. CDR3 nucleotides: TGTGCCAGCAGCCGCCCCGGACTAGCAGGCTACAATGAGCAGTTCTTC. Looking up the rest from reference TRBV5-6 and TRBJ2-1 gives the full variable domain: DAGVTQSPTHLIKTRGQQVTLRCSPKSGHDTVSWYQQALGQGPQFIFQYYEEEERQRGNFPDRFSGHQFPNYSSELNVNALLLGDSALYLCASSRPGLAGYNEQFFGPGTRLTVL.

The chain links TRBV7-9 to TRBJ2-3, with 14 bases identical to TRBD2. J lost 5 bases, V lost 5 bases, and 9 bases had no gene match. CDR1 is SEHNR, CDR2 FQNEAQ, per germline (reference sequence). This CDR3 is built from 17 residues. CDR3 nucleotide sequence: TGTGCCAGCAGCCCAAGACTAGCGGGAGGGCTGAAAGATACGCAGTATTTT. This sequence encodes CASSPRLAGGLKDTQYF. The full variable domain, rest sourced from reference TRBV7-9 and TRBJ2-3, is DTGVSQNPRHKITKRGQNVTFRCDPISEHNRLYWYRQTLGQGPEFLTYFQNEAQLEKSRLLSDRFSAERPKGSFSTLEIQRTEQGDSAMYLCASSPRLAGGLKDTQYFGPGTRLTVL.

This clonotype has a single count. The chain links TRBV7-6 to TRBJ2-2; TRBD1 agrees at 9 bases. Germline trimming cut 4 bases from V and 7 bases from J; bases unmatched to any gene: 10. This CDR3 is 16 amino acids long. The germline CDR1 and CDR2 sequences are SGHVS and FNYEAQ. The DNA for the CDR3 is TGTGCCAGCAGCTCCGGGACAGGGATTAATATCGGGGAGCTGTTTTTT. It is translated as CASSSGTGINIGELFF.

The chain couples TRBV20-1 to TRBJ2-7; no clear D gene. CDR1 DFQATT and CDR2 SNEGSKA come from the germline V gene (reference sequence). The V end was cut by 4 bases, the J end by 6 bases, with 10 bases between. The CDR3 spans 11 residues. CDR3 loop: CSATRTREQYF. CDR3 sequence (DNA): TGCAGTGCTACCAGGACCCGCGAGCAGTACTTC.

As concerns this clonotype: Compared with germline, one end of the junction differs, possibly owing to a read error. CDR3 coding DNA: TGCAGTGCTAGGCCCTTTCGGGCAGGGTATAGTTCACCCCTCCACTTT. As protein: CSARPFRAGYSSPLHF. The J gene is TRBJ1-6, the V gene TRBV20-1; tentative D call: TRBD1 (5 bases). Germline CDR1 is DFQATT and CDR2 is SNEGSKA (reference sequence). This CDR3 region has 16 residues.

This clonotype ranks as medium-sized. The chain couples TRBV13 to TRBJ2-1; 7 bases match TRBD2. V gave up 8 bases and J gave up 7 bases; unmatched junction bases: 20. Germline-derived CDR1 and CDR2 are PRHDT and FYEKMQ (reference sequence). The CDR3 is made up of 17 amino acids. CDR3 sequence: CASGALRASGLYNEQFF. CDR3 nucleotide sequence: TGTGCCAGCGGCGCCCTACGCGCTAGCGGCCTTTATAATGAGCAGTTCTTC.

Relative to its sample, this clonotype is medium-sized (0.01 to 0.1%). This CDR3 reads CASSQATGSEHYGYTF. In nucleotides, the CDR3 is TGCGCCAGCAGCCAAGCAACAGGGTCGGAACACTATGGCTACACCTTC. This sequence joins TRBV4-1 and TRBJ1-2, with D tentatively TRBD1 (6 bases). The CDR3 runs to 16 residues. Trimming removed 1 base from V and 3 bases from J, with 15 bases in between. Germline V CDR1 and CDR2: MGHRA, YSYEKL.

The rearrangement joins TRBV20-1 to TRBJ2-1; D is possibly TRBD2 (6 bases). Germline assignment: CDR1 DFQATT and CDR2 SNEGSKA (reference sequence). Trimming took 5 bases from V and 2 from J, leaving 10 bases between them. CDR3 length: 13 residues. The DNA of the CDR3 is TGCAGTGCTGACGGGGGAACCTACAATGAGCAGTTCTTC. The encoded protein is CSADGGTYNEQFF.

This clonotype was counted once. The chain has TRBV20-1 and TRBJ2-1; 14 nucleotides align to TRBD2. J lost 9 bases, V lost 3 bases, and 4 bases had no gene match. Germline lookup yields CDR1 DFQATT and CDR2 SNEGSKA (reference sequence). The CDR3 covers 14 residues. CDR3 DNA sequence: TGCAGTGCTAGGGGGACTAGCGGGGGAGGTGAGCAGTTCTTC. It codes for CSARGTSGGGEQFF.